The 32 T cell receptor beta chains below were found in one sample sequenced in a study of T-cell memory formation after mild COVID-19. Via MiXCR, TCRdb re-called the 5' RACE reads, giving one row per CDR3 protein. In the table there are about 470,000 distinct CDR3 sequences, 25% of which are singletons. Sequencing was carried out using PBMCs or a T cell subset sorted from them (not recorded which). Every receptor here comes from an adult woman who had mild COVID-19 (a few samples of this study predate the infection). Cell type and time point are not known.

This clonotype appeared a few times. The chain combines TRBV5-1 with TRBJ2-2; D not certain. CDR1 SGHRS and CDR2 YFSETQ come from the germline V gene. The CDR3 is 14 residues long. Deletions cut 6 bases from V and 0 bases from J, with 9 bases between. CDR3 amino acids: CASTPQPNTGELFF. CDR3 sequence (DNA): TGCGCCAGCACCCCGCAGCCGAACACCGGGGAGCTGTTTTTT.

The J gene is TRBJ2-3, the V gene TRBV12-3 or TRBV12-4; 7 bases align to TRBD2. This CDR3 region has 15 residues. The V gene end was trimmed by 4 bases and the J gene end by 4 bases; junction bases not matched to a gene: 8. CDR3 nucleotides: TGTGCCAGCAGTTCCCGGGAGGAGAGGGCAGATACGCAGTATTTT. Encoded protein: CASSSREERADTQYF.

This clonotype was recorded a few times. The chain employs TRBV19 and TRBJ1-1, with D possibly being TRBD1 (6 bases). The V end was cut by 2 bases, the J end by 3 bases, with 10 bases between. Germline CDR1 LNHDA, CDR2 SQIVND (reference sequence). The CDR3 is 14 residues long. The CDR3 loop reads CASSIQGWDTEAFF. The CDR3 nucleotides read TGTGCCAGTAGTATACAGGGGTGGGACACTGAAGCTTTCTTT. Combining the CDR3 with reference TRBV19 and TRBJ1-1 gives the whole variable domain DGGITQSPKYLFRKEGQNVTLSCEQNLNHDAMYWYRQDPGQGLRLIYYSQIVNDFQKGDIAEGYSVSREKKESFPLTVTSAQKNPTAFYLCASSIQGWDTEAFFGQGTRLTVV.

The chain is built from TRBV6-6 and TRBJ2-1, with D perhaps TRBD2 (5 bases). Germline CDR1 is MNHNY and CDR2 is SVGAGI (reference sequence). V was clipped by 9 bases and J by 6 bases, with 15 bases between them. There are 13 residues in the CDR3. The CDR3 region has the DNA TGTGCCAGTAGTCCCTTCCGGGGCAATGAGCAGTTCTTC. Protein: CASSPFRGNEQFF.

This clonotype was found a few times. The rearrangement uses TRBV20-1 and TRBJ1-5, with D unclear. The V gene's germline CDR1 is DFQATT and CDR2 SNEGSKA (reference sequence). CDR3 length: 15 amino acids. Trimming removed 5 bases from V and 2 bases from J, with 16 bases in between. CDR3 nucleotide sequence: TGCAGTGCTTCCCGATCGCGGGGTGGCAATCAGCCCCAGCATTTT. Translating gives CSASRSRGGNQPQHF.

This clonotype was seen repeatedly, ten times or more. One end of the junction fails to match germline, which may point to a read error. The chain is built from TRBV6-5 and TRBJ1-1; maybe TRBD1 (5 bases). The CDR3 covers 14 residues. In germline, CDR1 is MNHEY, CDR2 SVGAGI. The CDR3 is CASSYGTGGTEAFF. In DNA form, the CDR3 reads TGCGCCAGCAGCTACGGGACGGGCGGCACTGAAGCTTTCTTT.

The sample holds a few counts of this clonotype. The chain combines TRBV7-2 with TRBJ1-2; D is possibly TRBD1 (5 bases). Per germline, CDR1 SGHTA and CDR2 FQGNSA. The CDR3 has 13 amino acids. V lost 3 bases and J 6 bases, leaving 11 bases between the germline ends. This chain's CDR3 is CASSFLLGDGYTF. The CDR3 nucleotides read TGTGCCAGCAGCTTCCTCCTAGGGGATGGCTACACCTTC.

This chain uses TRBV15 with TRBJ1-4; 7 nucleotides match TRBD1. The germline V gene encodes CDR1 LNHNV and CDR2 YYDKDF (reference sequence). The V segment lost 5 bases and the J segment 8 bases; nucleotides outside the gene matches: 17. CDR3 length equals 17 residues. The CDR3 here is CATSARGGNRGREKLFF. The CDR3 nucleotides read TGTGCCACCAGCGCCCGGGGAGGGAACAGGGGTAGGGAAAAACTGTTTTTT.

This chain connects TRBV6-2 or TRBV6-3 to TRBJ2-7; the D gene is possibly TRBD2 (6 bases). From germline, CDR1 is MNHEY and CDR2 SVGEGT. Trimming took off 3 bases at V and 2 bases at J, with 8 bases between the two ends. CDR3 length: 13 amino acids. DNA for the CDR3: TGTGCCAGCAGTTATGGGGGGACCTACGAGCAGTACTTC. Amino acids: CASSYGGTYEQYF.

A few counts support this clonotype. The V gene is TRBV5-4, the J gene TRBJ1-2, with a tentative D call TRBD1 (6 bases). CDR3 length: 12 amino acids. V lost 1 base and J 8 bases, leaving 9 bases between the germline ends. Germline V gene lookup returns CDR1 SGHNT and CDR2 YYREEE (reference sequence). The CDR3 loop reads CASSLPGEGYTF. For the CDR3, the DNA is TGTGCCAGCAGCTTGCCAGGGGAAGGCTACACCTTC.

The chain combines TRBV4-2 with TRBJ2-3; D might be TRBD2 (5 bases). CDR1 and CDR2 from the germline V gene are LGHNA and YNFKEQ. V was trimmed by 1 base and J by 5 bases, leaving 13 bases between them. This CDR3 has 15 residues. This CDR3 reads CASSQGGGGKDTQYF. The CDR3 DNA follows: TGTGCCAGCAGCCAAGGTGGCGGAGGCAAAGATACGCAGTATTTT.

The chain joins TRBV7-6 to TRBJ2-2; D ambiguous. The CDR3 spans 15 residues. Germline V lookup: CDR1 SGHVS, CDR2 FNYEAQ. Trimming left V 5 bases short and J 1 base short, with 11 bases between. The DNA of the CDR3 is TGTGCCAGCAGCCCTTCACTCCTGAACACCGGGGAGCTGTTTTTT. This codes for CASSPSLLNTGELFF. The whole variable domain, filled in from reference TRBV7-6 and TRBJ2-2, reads GAGVSQSPRYKVTKRGQDVALRCDPISGHVSLYWYRQALGQGPEFLTYFNYEAQQDKSGLPNDRFSAERPEGSISTLTIQRTEQRDSAMYRCASSPSLLNTGELFFGEGSRLTVL.

The genes are TRBV4-3 and TRBJ2-5, with D unresolved. V lost 0 bases to trimming and J lost 5 bases, with 10 bases between them. Per germline, CDR1 LGHNA and CDR2 YSLEER. The CDR3 loop spans 14 amino acids. The CDR3 nucleotides are TGCGCCAGCAGCCAAGATGGCGACGGGGAGACCCAGTACTTC. Its protein is CASSQDGDGETQYF.

The V and J genes are TRBV5-1 and TRBJ2-2; D tentatively reads TRBD1 or TRBD2 (5 bases each). Per the germline V gene, CDR1 is SGHRS and CDR2 is YFSETQ. The V gene lost 7 bases and the J gene lost 5 bases, with 15 bases spanning the gap. The CDR3 runs 14 residues. Here the CDR3 reads CASGRGRETGELFF. The CDR3 DNA sequence: TGCGCCAGCGGCCGGGGCAGGGAGACCGGGGAGCTGTTTTTT.

This chain connects TRBV20-1 to TRBJ2-1, with 10 bases aligning to TRBD1. The CDR3 sequence is 16 residues long. Germline loops: CDR1 DFQATT, CDR2 SNEGSKA (reference sequence). V shed 0 bases, J shed 2 bases, and the junction held 4 bases outside the gene matches. The CDR3 coding sequence is TGCAGTGCTAGAGATCCGGGGACAGGGGCCTACAATGAGCAGTTCTTC. It is translated as CSARDPGTGAYNEQFF.

This clonotype was seen a few times. The chain links TRBV6-2 or TRBV6-3 to TRBJ2-4; a weak D match, TRBD1 (6 bases). V lost 7 bases, J lost 4 bases, and 14 bases lay in between. The germline V gene encodes CDR1 MNHEY and CDR2 SVGEGT. The CDR3 extends over 14 amino acids. The CDR3 protein is CASNNNRAKNIQYF. In DNA form, the CDR3 reads TGTGCCAGCAACAACAACAGGGCTAAAAACATTCAGTACTTC.

CDR3: CSSYGISGSDEQYF. CDR3 nucleotides: TGCAGCTCATATGGGATCAGCGGGAGTGACGAGCAGTACTTC. The chain joins TRBV29-1 to TRBJ2-7; the match to TRBD2 covers 8 bases. This CDR3 spans 14 amino acids. Germline V gene sequence: CDR1 SQVTM, CDR2 ANQGSEA. V lost 8 bases and J lost 5; bases outside the gene matches: 14.

This clonotype was seen a few times. The CDR3: CASSLSRQRQGNTEAFF. The DNA of the CDR3 is TGTGCCAGCAGTTTATCCCGACAGAGACAGGGAAACACTGAAGCTTTCTTT. The chain employs TRBV12-3 or TRBV12-4 and TRBJ1-1; the match to TRBD1 covers 7 bases. V trimming: 2 bases; J trimming: 2 bases; junction bases outside the gene matches: 11. The CDR3 consists of 17 residues.

This clonotype was seen a handful of times. The V call is TRBV9, the J call TRBJ2-2; D ambiguous. This CDR3 has 19 residues. V gave up 2 bases and J gave up 0 bases, with 20 bases separating them. Looked up from germline, CDR1 is SGDLS and CDR2 is YYNGEE. The CDR3 protein is CASSVQIDRVGSNTGELFF. CDR3 in DNA: TGTGCCAGCAGCGTCCAGATAGATAGGGTCGGGTCGAACACCGGGGAGCTGTTTTTT.

The V gene is TRBV9, the J gene TRBJ2-2; the D gene is possibly TRBD2 (6 bases). This CDR3 spans 16 amino acids. Between the trimmed V and J ends, which lost 4 bases and 2 bases, there was a span of 15 bases. From germline, CDR1 is SGDLS and CDR2 YYNGEE. CDR3: CASSPGGGSNTGELFF. The CDR3, as DNA: TGTGCCAGCAGCCCCGGTGGAGGGTCAAACACCGGGGAGCTGTTTTTT. The entire variable domain, with the rest obtained from reference TRBV9 and TRBJ2-2, is as follows: DSGVTQTPKHLITATGQRVTLRCSPRSGDLSVYWYQQSLDQGLQFLIQYYNGEERAKGNILERFSAQQFPDLHSELNLSSLELGDSALYFCASSPGGGSNTGELFFGEGSRLTVL.

This clonotype was recorded a few times. The CDR3, as DNA: TGTGCCAGCAAACCACCGGCTGGCAATCAGCCCCAGCATTTT. It is translated as CASKPPAGNQPQHF. The V gene is TRBV12-3 or TRBV12-4, the J gene TRBJ1-5; D is unclear. The CDR3 length is 14 residues. Trimming pared 7 bases from V and 2 bases from J, leaving 12 bases between.

This clonotype turned up a few times. V is TRBV15 and J is TRBJ2-7; D may be TRBD2 (5 bases). Germline V lookup: CDR1 LNHNV, CDR2 YYDKDF (reference sequence). Trimming stripped 1 base from V and 4 bases from J, with 5 bases between. The CDR3 runs 12 residues. The CDR3 coding sequence is TGTGCCACCAGCAGAGCGGGGTACGAGCAGTACTTC. Translation gives CATSRAGYEQYF.

Many counts were recorded for this clonotype. The chain joins TRBV7-9 to TRBJ1-1, with TRBD1 identical over 11 bases. Germline-derived CDR1 and CDR2 are SEHNR and FQNEAQ (reference sequence). This CDR3 region has 14 residues. V shed 5 bases and J 6 bases; nucleotides not matched to a gene: 5. CDR3 coding DNA: TGTGCCAGCAGCACACAGGGACAGGGGGCTGAAGCTTTCTTT. This gives the protein CASSTQGQGAEAFF.

Comments on this clonotype: An end of the junction does not agree with germline; a read error may underlie this. The chain uses TRBV15 and TRBJ2-7, with 15 positions matching TRBD2. The V gene's germline CDR1 is LNHNV and CDR2 YYDKDF (reference sequence). The CDR3 runs 16 residues. CDR3 sequence reads: CATSRERWGTSGRLFF. In DNA, the CDR3 is TGTGCCACCAGCAGAGAACGGTGGGGGACTAGCGGGAGGTTATTCTTC. The whole variable domain, remainder taken from reference TRBV15 and TRBJ2-7, is DAMVIQNPRYQVTQFGKPVTLSCSQTLNHNVMYWYQQKSSQAPKLLFHYYDKDFNNEADTPDNFQSRRPNTSFCFLDIRSPGLGDTAMYLCATSRERWGTSGRLFFGPGTRLTVT.

This clonotype was detected only a few times. The gene calls are TRBV12-3 or TRBV12-4 and TRBJ2-5; 13 bases are shared with TRBD2. This CDR3 region has 19 residues. V lost 2 bases, J lost 5 bases, and 14 bases stayed unmatched. CDR3 sequence (DNA): TGTGCCAGCAGTTTAATTCCACTAGCGGGGGGGCCTATCCTGGAGACCCAGTACTTC. It translates to CASSLIPLAGGPILETQYF.

The chain has TRBV5-1 and TRBJ1-2; 8 nucleotides line up with TRBD1. CDR3 size: 14 residues. Losses at the gene ends were 4 bases for V and 7 bases for J; bases not matched to a gene: 9. Germline CDR1 reads SGHRS; CDR2 reads YFSETQ. The CDR3 nucleotides read TGCGCCAGCAGCGCCCGGACAGGGTTTCCTGGCTACACCTTC. Encoded protein: CASSARTGFPGYTF.

This clonotype was seen only a few times. V gene TRBV12-3 or TRBV12-4 combines with J gene TRBJ1-2; maybe TRBD1 (6 bases). Deletions cut 6 bases from V and 4 bases from J, with 12 bases between. The CDR3 loop spans 13 amino acids. In nucleotides, the CDR3 is TGTGCCAGCAGATTGGGGGGGCTCTATGGCTACACCTTC. Translation gives CASRLGGLYGYTF.

The genes are TRBV7-9 and TRBJ2-1; no clear D gene. V was pared by 8 bases and J by 4 bases, with 15 bases between. This CDR3 is 14 amino acids long. Germline assignment: CDR1 SEHNR and CDR2 FQNEAQ (reference sequence). CDR3 bases: TGTGCCAGCCCGGCTTCCTACAGATACAATGAGCAGTTCTTC. Amino acids: CASPASYRYNEQFF.

This clonotype was counted only a few times. The rearrangement links TRBV4-1 to TRBJ2-5; D unresolved. Per germline, CDR1 MGHRA and CDR2 YSYEKL. This CDR3 is 13 amino acids long. V was shortened by 1 base and J by 5 bases, with 8 bases between the two germline ends. CDR3 sequence reads: CASSQVAVETQYF. CDR3 nucleotide sequence: TGCGCCAGCAGCCAAGTAGCTGTGGAGACCCAGTACTTC.

This sequence joins TRBV5-1 and TRBJ2-5; 9 nucleotides line up with TRBD2. V trimming: 5 bases; J trimming: 2 bases; junction bases outside the gene matches: 7. Germline V gives CDR1 SGHRS, CDR2 YFSETQ. This CDR3 has 15 amino acids. The CDR3 loop is CASRELAGWQETQYF. In DNA, the CDR3 is TGCGCCAGCAGGGAGCTAGCGGGGTGGCAAGAGACCCAGTACTTC.

A few counts support this clonotype. The chain couples TRBV3-1 to TRBJ2-1; maybe TRBD1 (6 bases). V gave up 0 bases and J gave up 8 bases, with 11 bases separating them. Germline values: CDR1 LGHDT, CDR2 YNNKEL (reference sequence). The CDR3 extends over 14 amino acids. CDR3 sequence (DNA): TGTGCCAGCAGCCAAGATTTCAGGGGCGATGAGCAGTTCTTC. Its protein product is CASSQDFRGDEQFF.

The J gene is TRBJ2-7, the V gene TRBV18, with D unresolved. CDR1 is KGHSH, CDR2 LQKENI, per germline. Trimming took 2 bases from V and 5 from J, leaving 4 bases between them. The CDR3 sequence is 11 residues long. CDR3 amino acids: CASSPTNEQYF. CDR3 bases: TGTGCCAGCTCACCAACCAACGAGCAGTACTTC.